This TCR beta chain comes out of a study of cytomegalovirus exposure and HLA in healthy donors. Study-level points and caveats: Per a later analysis, HLA-associated TCR beta chains showed more clonal expansion than other, equally common TCR beta chains. Immune exposure information comprised only CMV serostatus. According to an earlier analysis, most TCR beta V segments yielded productive rearrangements about 90% or about 30% of the time.

With 60 Vbeta and 13 Jbeta primers, the PCR was carried out. Some clones are missing from TCRdb's copy, which holds only in-frame ones; the method was immunoSEQ multiplex PCR. Among about 150,000 clones listed, just under 75% were seen once. About this clone itself: What it recognizes is unknown.

The CDR3 covers 15 residues. In germline, CDR1 is SEHNR, CDR2 FQNEAQ (reference sequence). With 6 bases clipped from V and 6 bases from J, the junction kept 10 bases outside the gene matches. The chain combines TRBV7-9 with TRBJ2-1, with 8 bases lining up with TRBD1. Sample: PBMCs. This clonotype originated in a woman between 18 and 29 years old in good health and CMV-seronegative. The CDR3 DNA is TGTGCCAGCAGGGGTACGGGACAGGCTCCCAATGAGCAGTTCTTC. Translating it yields CASRGTGQAPNEQFF. Full variable domain (remainder filled in from reference TRBV7-9 and TRBJ2-1): DTGVSQNPRHKITKRGQNVTFRCDPISEHNRLYWYRQTLGQGPEFLTYFQNEAQLEKSRLLSDRFSAERPKGSFSTLEIQRTEQGDSAMYLCASRGTGQAPNEQFFGPGTRLTVL.